These T cell receptor beta chains were read from a single sample in a study of shared clonotypes between healthy human individuals. This table comes from immunoSEQ multiplex PCR, and its TCRdb copy is limited to in-frame clones, with some not included. The sample holds 550,000 to 650,000 clones, approximately 96% seen once. Source material: naive CD8+ T cells sorted from blood. Source of these receptors: a woman aged 25 to 39 in good health. Each CDR3 is given with its conserved first and last residue. Fields, in order: D gene, V gene, J gene, clone size, CDR3 DNA, CDR3 protein. D genes are given only for firm matches. Size values are once, few and many counts, or a class for expanded clones, and some rows have none.

d_call: .
v_call: TRBV4-1
j_call: TRBJ2-2
clone_size: .
cdr3_nt: TGCGCCAGCAGCCAAGTAAGGGGCCCCGGGGAGCTGTTTTTT
cdr3_aa: CASSQVRGPGELFF

d_call: .
v_call: TRBV5-4
j_call: TRBJ2-1
clone_size: .
cdr3_nt: TGTGCCAGCAGCGGGGACACATACCCTTACAATGAGCAGTTCTTC
cdr3_aa: CASSGDTYPYNEQFF

d_call: TRBD2
v_call: TRBV5-4
j_call: TRBJ2-3
clone_size: .
cdr3_nt: TGTGCCAGCAGCCACCTTCTAGCGGAAAGCACAGATACGCAGTATTTT
cdr3_aa: CASSHLLAESTDTQYF

d_call: TRBD2
v_call: TRBV4-1
j_call: TRBJ2-2
clone_size: .
cdr3_nt: TGCGCCAGCGCAGGACTAGTCCCCGGGGAGCTGTTTTTT
cdr3_aa: CASAGLVPGELFF

d_call: .
v_call: TRBV6-6
j_call: TRBJ2-7
clone_size: .
cdr3_nt: TGTGCCAGCAGTTACACCTCAGGGAAATCCTACGAGCAGTACTTC
cdr3_aa: CASSYTSGKSYEQYF

d_call: .
v_call: TRBV18
j_call: TRBJ2-7
clone_size: .
cdr3_nt: TGTGCCAGCTCACCGGGGAGTCGGACTTACTCCTACGAGCAGTACTTC
cdr3_aa: CASSPGSRTYSYEQYF

d_call: .
v_call: TRBV19
j_call: TRBJ1-1
clone_size: once
cdr3_nt: TGTGCCAGTAGTATCGTCACGAACACTGAAGCTTTCTTT
cdr3_aa: CASSIVTNTEAFF

d_call: TRBD1
v_call: TRBV10-3
j_call: TRBJ2-7
clone_size: .
cdr3_nt: TGTGCCATCACCACTAAACGGACAGGCCGGCATTTCGAGCAGTACTTC
cdr3_aa: CAITTKRTGRHFEQYF

d_call: .
v_call: TRBV4-1
j_call: TRBJ2-6
clone_size: .
cdr3_nt: TGCGCCAGCAGTCCAAGAGGAGGGTCTGGGGCCAACGTCCTGACTTTC
cdr3_aa: CASSPRGGSGANVLTF

d_call: .
v_call: TRBV9
j_call: TRBJ2-3
clone_size: .
cdr3_nt: TGTGCCAGCAGCGTCGGACGGAGAGCTAGCACAGATACGCAGTATTTT
cdr3_aa: CASSVGRRASTDTQYF